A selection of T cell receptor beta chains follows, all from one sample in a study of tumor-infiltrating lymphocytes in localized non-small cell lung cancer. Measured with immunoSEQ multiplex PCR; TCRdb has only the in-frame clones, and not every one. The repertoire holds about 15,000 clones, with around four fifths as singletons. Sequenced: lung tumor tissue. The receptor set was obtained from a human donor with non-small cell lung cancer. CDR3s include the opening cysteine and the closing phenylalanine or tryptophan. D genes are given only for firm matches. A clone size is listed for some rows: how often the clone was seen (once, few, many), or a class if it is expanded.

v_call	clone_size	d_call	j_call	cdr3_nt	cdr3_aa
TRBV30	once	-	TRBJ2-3	TGTGCCTGGAGCCTCAGGAACCCGGATACGCAGTATTTT	CAWSLRNPDTQYF
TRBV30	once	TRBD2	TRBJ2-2	TGTGCCTGGACCGGGACTAGCGGGAATCTGGGCACCGGGGAGCTGTTTTTT	CAWTGTSGNLGTGELFF
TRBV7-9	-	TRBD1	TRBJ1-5	TGTGCCAGCAGCTTGGGACAGGGGGAGGGCAATCAGCCCCAGCATTTT	CASSLGQGEGNQPQHF
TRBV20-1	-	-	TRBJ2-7	TGCAGTGCTGCCCCGGGGTTCGAGCAGTACTTC	CSAAPGFEQYF
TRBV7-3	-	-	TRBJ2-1	TGTGCCAGCAGCTTAATGGGGGAGGATGAGCAGTTCTTC	CASSLMGEDEQFF
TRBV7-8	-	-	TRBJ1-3	TGTGCCAGCCTACAACCTCCCGGAAACACCATATATTTT	CASLQPPGNTIYF
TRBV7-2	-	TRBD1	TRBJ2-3	TGTGCCAGCAGCCTCCTCGGACAGGACACAGATACGCAGTATTTT	CASSLLGQDTDTQYF
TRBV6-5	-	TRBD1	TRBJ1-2	TGTGCCAGCAGCGTCGGACAGGGGGGGAATGGCTACACCTTC	CASSVGQGGNGYTF
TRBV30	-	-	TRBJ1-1	TGTGCCTGGAGCCTTACGTGGGGGAGCACTGAAGCTTTCTTT	CAWSLTWGSTEAFF
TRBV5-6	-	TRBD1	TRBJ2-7	TGTGCCAGCAGCTCCTTGGACAGGGAATTTTACGAGCAGTACTTC	CASSSLDREFYEQYF